Presented here are 12 T cell receptor beta chains from one specimen sequenced in a study of molecular identifiers for immune sequencing clone quantification. TCRdb re-derived calls from the PCR reads in MiXCR, one entry per CDR3 protein. The table shows about 60,000 distinct CDR3 sequences, with over 15% occurring only once. Sequencing used naive CD8+ T cells from blood, with Jurkat cell RNA spiked in. Subset indicated: FACS-sorted CD8+CD4-CCR7+CD45RA+ naive T cells. The source of these receptors is a human donor in good health. Some libraries in this study had Jurkat cell RNA spiked in.

The gene calls are TRBV9 and TRBJ1-1, with D unclear. The CDR3 covers 15 residues. Trimming left V 4 bases short and J 4 bases short, with 17 bases between. Per the germline V gene, CDR1 is SGDLS and CDR2 is YYNGEE. The CDR3 DNA follows: TGTGCCAGCAGCCCCTTTGAGGGTTTTAGCACTGAAGCTTTCTTT. It translates to CASSPFEGFSTEAFF.

This clonotype occurred many times. The chain carries TRBV29-1 and TRBJ2-7, with 7 bases that match TRBD1. This CDR3 spans 13 amino acids. Trimming cost V 4 bases and J 2 bases; bases outside gene matches: 5. Germline assignment: CDR1 SQVTM and CDR2 ANQGSEA. CDR3 nucleotide sequence: TGCAGCGTTGGTAGGACAGGTCCCTACGAGCAGTACTTC. Amino acids: CSVGRTGPYEQYF.

With regard to this clonotype: One base away lies a much larger clone, so this may be a sequencing read error. The chain links TRBV11-3 to TRBJ2-1; weak D call: TRBD2 (5 bases). CDR1 is SGHNT, CDR2 YENEEA, per germline. Trimming removed 5 bases at V and 7 bases at J, with 15 bases between. The CDR3 consists of 14 residues. CDR3 sequence (DNA): TGTGCCAGCAGCCACCAGAGGGTAAAAAATGAGCAGTTCTTC. Translating gives CASSHQRVKNEQFF.

This clonotype showed up many times. This rearrangement joins TRBV20-1 to TRBJ2-2; no clear D. CDR3 length: 13 residues. Trimming pared 5 bases from V and 4 bases from J, leaving 11 bases between. The germline gives CDR1 DFQATT, CDR2 SNEGSKA (reference sequence). CDR3 coding DNA: TGCAGTGCTCGTCTGCTAGGCACCGGGGAGCTGTTTTTT. Protein: CSARLLGTGELFF.

This clonotype was observed many times. V gene TRBV6-2 or TRBV6-3 combines with J gene TRBJ1-1; no reliable D call. CDR3 length: 14 residues. The germline gives CDR1 MNHEY, CDR2 SVGEGT. V gave up 2 bases and J gave up 1 base, with 8 bases separating them. This CDR3 is CASSYTDGNTEAFF. Here the CDR3 DNA reads TGTGCCAGCAGTTACACGGACGGGAACACTGAAGCTTTCTTT.

This clonotype was observed at least ten times. This CDR3 reads CSVEGAGWEETQYF. The CDR3 region has the DNA TGCAGCGTTGAAGGGGCAGGGTGGGAAGAGACCCAGTACTTC. The J gene is TRBJ2-5, the V gene TRBV29-1; D is possibly TRBD1 (5 bases). Germline V gene data show CDR1 as SQVTM and CDR2 as ANQGSEA. With 1 base removed from V and 3 bases from J, the gap between germline ends came to 12 bases. The CDR3 spans 14 residues. Full variable domain (remainder filled in from reference TRBV29-1 and TRBJ2-5): SAVISQKPSRDICQRGTSLTIQCQVDSQVTMMFWYRQQPGQSLTLIATANQGSEATYESGFVIDKFPISRPNLTFSTLTVSNMSPEDSSIYLCSVEGAGWEETQYFGPGTRLLVL.

Remarks on this clonotype: The junction shows a germline mismatch at one end, possibly a read error. The genes are TRBV12-3 or TRBV12-4 and TRBJ2-5, with D unresolved. The CDR3 consists of 18 residues. The CDR3 loop reads CASSFDWSETDLGETRYF. The CDR3 DNA sequence: TGTGCCAGCAGTTTCGACTGGAGCGAGACTGACTTAGGAGAGACCCGGTACTTC.

The table lists this clonotype with many counts. The chain recombines TRBV4-1 with TRBJ2-7; D gene uncertain. The V gene's germline CDR1 is MGHRA and CDR2 YSYEKL. V lost 3 bases and J lost 4, with 13 bases in between. The CDR3 is made up of 14 amino acids. For the CDR3, the DNA is TGCGCCAGCAGCCACAGGACCGGCCGATACGAGCAGTACTTC. This codes for CASSHRTGRYEQYF.

The table lists this clonotype with many counts. The chain has TRBV7-2 and TRBJ2-2; D remains unclear. With 1 base removed from V and 9 bases from J, the gap between germline ends came to 6 bases. The length of the CDR3 is 12 residues. Germline V CDR1 and CDR2: SGHTA, FQGNSA. The CDR3, as DNA: TGTGCCAGCAGCTTAGATTTTTGGGAGCTGTTTTTT. Translation gives CASSLDFWELFF.

There are many counts of this clonotype. V gene TRBV12-3 or TRBV12-4 combines with J gene TRBJ2-1, with 8 positions matching TRBD1. This CDR3 region has 14 residues. The V gene end was trimmed by 5 bases and the J gene end by 4 bases; junction bases not matched to a gene: 4. Here the CDR3 DNA reads TGTGCCAGCAGTCCAGGACAGGGATACAATGAGCAGTTCTTC. Protein sequence: CASSPGQGYNEQFF.

Comments on this clonotype: A single base separates this from a much larger clone, so it may be a read error. The CDR3 DNA follows: TGTGCCAGCAGCTTGGATTCATCCTCCCTTCAGTACTTC. This gives the protein CASSLDSSSLQYF. The J gene is TRBJ2-4, the V gene TRBV5-5; D gene uncertain. Trimming removed 0 bases at V and 11 bases at J, with 12 bases between. This CDR3 has 13 amino acids. The germline CDR1 and CDR2 sequences are SGHKS and YYEKEE (reference sequence).

Of note for this clonotype: A much bigger clone sits one base away, suggesting this may be a read error. The CDR3 reads CASSQGYRDGNEELFF. Here the CDR3 DNA reads TGCGCCAGCAGCCAGGGGTACCGGGACGGAAATGAAGAACTGTTTTTT. The chain carries TRBV4-1 and TRBJ1-4, with D possibly being TRBD1 (5 bases). There are 16 residues in the CDR3. Germline V CDR1 and CDR2: MGHRA, YSYEKL.